This TCR beta chain derives from a study of shared clonotypes between healthy human individuals. On the study more broadly: Each donor's CD8 memory used one plate, CD8 naive two, each CD4 subset three. Study-wide points: Inspection by rarefaction showed sorted-subset sequencing to be incomplete despite large depth. Among non-shared clonotypes, generation probabilities were lower than among those shared by all four donors.

Memory CD4+ cells were the fraction left after CD45RA+ naive selection. CDR3 length equals 12 residues. V was trimmed by 7 bases and J by 7 bases, leaving 10 bases between them. Germline V gene data show CDR1 as ENHRY and CDR2 as SYGVKD. Profiled with immunoSEQ multiplex PCR; TCRdb holds only in-frame clones, not every one. The table includes some 2 million clones, roughly 96% detected once. In regard to this clone: Its antigen remains unknown.

The chain has TRBV10-3 and TRBJ2-2; D is uncertain. Sequenced material: naive CD4+ T cells sorted from blood. The subset was: CD45RA+ positively selected. This TCR derives from a man aged 18 to 35 in good health. This CDR3 reads CAINKGNGELFF. CDR3 in DNA: TGTGCCATCAACAAGGGAAACGGGGAGCTGTTTTTT.